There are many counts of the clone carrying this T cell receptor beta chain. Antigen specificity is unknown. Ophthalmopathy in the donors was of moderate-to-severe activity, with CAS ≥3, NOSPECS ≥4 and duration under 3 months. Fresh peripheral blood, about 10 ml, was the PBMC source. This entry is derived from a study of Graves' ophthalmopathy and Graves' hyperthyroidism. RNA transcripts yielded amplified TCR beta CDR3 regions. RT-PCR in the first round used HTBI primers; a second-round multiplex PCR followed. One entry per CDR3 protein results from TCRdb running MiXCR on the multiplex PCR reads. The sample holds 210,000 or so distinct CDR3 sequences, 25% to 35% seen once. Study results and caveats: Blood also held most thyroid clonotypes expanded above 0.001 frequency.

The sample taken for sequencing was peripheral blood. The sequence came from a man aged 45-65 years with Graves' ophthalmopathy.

The DNA for the CDR3 is TGCGCCAGCAGCCAAGACTACGGACTCCCTTACGAGCAGTACTTC. Its translation is CASSQDYGLPYEQYF. The V and J genes are TRBV4-3 and TRBJ2-7; D is possibly TRBD2 (5 bases). CDR1 is LGHNA, CDR2 YSLEER, per germline. The length of the CDR3 is 15 residues. Trimming removed 0 bases from V and 4 bases from J, with 13 bases in between.